This T cell receptor beta chain was sequenced during a study of beta chain features in type 1 diabetes. The CDR3 is 12 amino acids. V lost 2 bases and J lost 6, with 8 bases in between. Germline CDR1 SGHVS, CDR2 FNYEAQ. Expressed TCRB transcripts were sequenced after all isolated RNA was converted to cDNA. The table came from immunoSEQ multiplex PCR; TCRdb's copy has only in-frame clones and leaves some out. The sample records some 63,000 clones, roughly 60% being singletons. CD4+ cells of the naive, central memory, regulatory and stem cell-like memory types were sorted via CD45RO/CCR7/CD25/CD127/CD95/CD27. Turning to this clone: Its antigen is undetermined.

Study-level points and caveats: The study left unresolved whether HLA type influences TCRB rearrangement. There were fewer insertions and more deletions at the VDJ junctions of type 1 diabetes patients.

Sequences were obtained from Tregs from blood. The chain carries TRBV7-6 and TRBJ2-7; D gene ambiguous. The source of this sequence is a woman between 18 and 30 years old in good health. The CDR3 DNA reads as TGTGCCAGCAGCTTATCCCCCCTCGAGCAGTACTTC. Its translation is CASSLSPLEQYF.